These 2 T cell receptor beta chains came from one sample sequenced in a study of blood T cells in healthy people across ages. PCR was performed a second time for about 7 to 11 cycles using a sample-barcoded 5' primer and a J-beta primer mix. TCRdb used MiXCR to reprocess the 5' RACE reads, holding one entry per CDR3 protein. This repertoire shows around 520,000 distinct CDR3 sequences, over 25% found once; its top ten account for 3.6%. These records were also assigned to another study, of T cells of mothers and their children.

The sequenced material came from blood. The receptors derive from a boy between 2 and 10 years old in good health.

This clonotype has more than one count but fewer than ten. The chain employs TRBV9 and TRBJ2-1, with TRBD2 matching over 7 bases. This CDR3 is 17 amino acids long. Germline loops: CDR1 SGDLS, CDR2 YYNGEE. V shed 4 bases and J 4 bases; nucleotides not matched to a gene: 14. CDR3 protein: CASSREGGPTLYNEQFF. CDR3 nucleotides: TGTGCCAGCAGCCGAGAGGGAGGGCCGACTTTATACAATGAGCAGTTCTTC.

The chain is built from TRBV7-9 and TRBJ1-2; unclear D gene. This CDR3 has 12 amino acids. V was cut by 3 bases and J by 8 bases, with 10 bases left in between. Germline loops: CDR1 SEHNR, CDR2 FQNEAQ (reference sequence). The CDR3 region is CASSFPGPGYTF. In nucleotides, the CDR3 is TGTGCCAGCAGCTTCCCCGGTCCCGGCTACACCTTC.